This entry lists 7 T cell receptor beta chains sequenced from one sample in a study of regulatory T cells in long-lasting Graves disease (dated by TCRdb to the early 2020s). The sample's time point label, decoded: persistent/refractory GD, antithyroid drugs over 5 years with positive TRAb. For both TCR sequencing and RNA sequencing, RNA was extracted from PBMCs using TRIzol. To prepare the library, multiplex PCR was applied. TCRdb shows the sequencer as Illumina HiSeq 4000. To build TCR beta libraries, CDR3 regions were amplified by Arm-PCR using iRepertoire HTBI primers. The raw public data were reprocessed by TCRdb itself: fastp quality trimming at Q25, MiXCR clonotype calling, in-frame beta chains only. Every CDR3 protein is listed once, alongside the most common genes and DNA of its rows. Within this sample are some 470,000 distinct CDR3 sequences, with about a fifth of them counted one time only. The top ten clonotypes cover roughly 7% of the sample.

This specimen was peripheral blood mononuclear cells (PBMCs), taken when the disease was refractory, from a patient treated with antithyroid drugs. The source of these receptors is a female donor with Graves disease.

This clonotype was counted only a few times. This clone may be a read error of a much larger clone one base away. The V call is TRBV28, the J call TRBJ2-7, with TRBD2 matching 9 bases. The germline CDR1 and CDR2 sequences are MDHEN and SYDVKM. The CDR3 is 14 residues long. CDR3 nucleotides: TGTGCCAGCAGTTTAGCGGGAGGGCGGTGGGAGCAGTGCTTC. Translating gives CASSLAGGRWEQCF.

The chain has TRBV6-9 and TRBJ1-4; TRBD1 matches at 7 bases. CDR1 is MNHGY and CDR2 is SVAAGI in the germline V gene. V was pared by 3 bases and J by 5 bases, with 9 bases of the junction left unmatched. The CDR3 has 16 residues. Here the CDR3 reads CASSYGHGRGNEKLFF. The CDR3 region has the DNA TGTGCCAGCAGTTACGGGCATGGCAGGGGGAATGAAAAACTGTTTTTT.

Many counts were recorded for this clonotype. The CDR3 is CASSLAPGLSAYETQYF. CDR3 in DNA: TGTGCCAGCAGCTTAGCGCCGGGACTATCGGCCTACGAGACCCAGTACTTC. This chain uses TRBV7-8 with TRBJ2-5; 7 bases fit TRBD2. This CDR3 has 17 amino acids. Germline values: CDR1 SGHVS, CDR2 FQNEAQ. The ends lost 0 bases at V and 5 bases at J; junction bases unmatched: 12.

This clonotype came up many times. The V and J genes are TRBV28 and TRBJ2-7; maybe TRBD1 (5 bases). The V end was cut by 4 bases, the J end by 4 bases, with 11 bases between. This CDR3 is built from 13 residues. From germline, CDR1 is MDHEN and CDR2 SYDVKM. The CDR3 here is CASSSVGPYEQYF. The DNA for the CDR3 is TGTGCCAGCAGTTCAGTGGGGCCATACGAGCAGTACTTC.

This clonotype has at least ten counts. The rearrangement links TRBV29-1 to TRBJ2-5, with 9 bases aligning to TRBD1. CDR3 size: 12 residues. The V gene end was trimmed by 6 bases and the J gene end by 6 bases; junction bases not matched to a gene: 5. Germline V CDR1 and CDR2: SQVTM, ANQGSEA. The CDR3 sequence is CSVGQGRQTQYF. The CDR3 DNA follows: TGCAGCGTGGGACAGGGTAGGCAGACCCAGTACTTC. Looking up the rest from reference TRBV29-1 and TRBJ2-5 gives the full variable domain: SAVISQKPSRDICQRGTSLTIQCQVDSQVTMMFWYRQQPGQSLTLIATANQGSEATYESGFVIDKFPISRPNLTFSTLTVSNMSPEDSSIYLCSVGQGRQTQYFGPGTRLLVL.

This clonotype was found a few times. The chain combines TRBV5-5 with TRBJ1-1; the D gene is possibly TRBD1 (6 bases). The CDR3 totals 14 residues. In germline, CDR1 is SGHKS, CDR2 YYEKEE (reference sequence). With 4 bases removed from V and 4 bases from J, the gap between germline ends came to 14 bases. The CDR3 here is CASSRGGYGTEAFF. The CDR3 nucleotides are TGTGCCAGCAGCCGAGGGGGTTATGGCACTGAAGCTTTCTTT.

At least ten counts were recorded for this clonotype. This chain uses TRBV11-2 with TRBJ2-7; a weak D match, TRBD1 (6 bases). Germline V lookup: CDR1 SGHAT, CDR2 FQNNGV. The CDR3 extends over 16 amino acids. V was shortened by 0 bases and J by 5 bases, with 17 bases between the two germline ends. This chain's CDR3 is CASSLDPGQGMDEQYF. CDR3 DNA: TGTGCCAGCAGCTTAGATCCGGGCCAGGGGATGGACGAGCAGTACTTC.